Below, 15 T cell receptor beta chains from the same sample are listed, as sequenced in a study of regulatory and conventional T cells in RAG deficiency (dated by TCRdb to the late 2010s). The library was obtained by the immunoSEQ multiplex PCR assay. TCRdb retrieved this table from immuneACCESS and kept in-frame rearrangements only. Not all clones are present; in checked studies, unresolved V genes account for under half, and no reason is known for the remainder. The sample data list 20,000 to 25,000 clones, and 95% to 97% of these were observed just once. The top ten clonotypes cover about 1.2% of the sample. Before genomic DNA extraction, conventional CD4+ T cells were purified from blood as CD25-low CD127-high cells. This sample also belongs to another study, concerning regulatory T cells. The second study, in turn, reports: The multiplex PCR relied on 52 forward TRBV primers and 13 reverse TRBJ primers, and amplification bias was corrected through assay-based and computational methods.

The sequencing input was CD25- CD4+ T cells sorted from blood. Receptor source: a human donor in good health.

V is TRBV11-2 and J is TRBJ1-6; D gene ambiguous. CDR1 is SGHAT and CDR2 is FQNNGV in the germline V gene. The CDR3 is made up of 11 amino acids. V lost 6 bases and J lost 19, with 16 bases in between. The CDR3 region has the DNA TGTGCCAGCAGGCAGCCAGGTAATTCTCACTTT. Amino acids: CASRQPGNSHF.

The CDR3: CASSAGGSNSPLHF. CDR3 DNA sequence: TGCGCCAGCAGTGCAGGGGGGAGTAATTCACCCCTCCACTTT. The rearrangement uses TRBV10-1 and TRBJ1-6; 7 positions match TRBD1. J gave up 6 bases and V 4 bases, and 3 bases lay outside the gene matches. CDR1 is WNHNN and CDR2 is SYGVQD in the germline V gene (reference sequence). There are 14 residues in the CDR3.

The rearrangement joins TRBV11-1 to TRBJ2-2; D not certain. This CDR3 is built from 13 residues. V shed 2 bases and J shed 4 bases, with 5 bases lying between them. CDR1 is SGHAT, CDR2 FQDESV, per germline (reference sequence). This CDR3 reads CASSLRSTGELFF. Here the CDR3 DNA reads TGTGCCAGCAGCTTACGTTCCACCGGGGAGCTGTTTTTT.

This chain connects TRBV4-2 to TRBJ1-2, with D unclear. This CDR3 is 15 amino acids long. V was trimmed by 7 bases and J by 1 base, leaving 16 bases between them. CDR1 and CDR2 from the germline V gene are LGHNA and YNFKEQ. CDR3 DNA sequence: TGTGCCAGCACCCTATCGGGAAACAATAACTATGGCTACACCTTC. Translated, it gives CASTLSGNNNYGYTF.

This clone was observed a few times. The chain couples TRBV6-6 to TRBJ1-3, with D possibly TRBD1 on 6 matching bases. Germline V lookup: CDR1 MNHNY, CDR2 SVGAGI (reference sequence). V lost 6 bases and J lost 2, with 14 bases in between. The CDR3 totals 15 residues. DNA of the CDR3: TGTGCCAGCAGCTACCCACAGGGAGCTGGAAACACCATATATTTT. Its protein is CASSYPQGAGNTIYF.

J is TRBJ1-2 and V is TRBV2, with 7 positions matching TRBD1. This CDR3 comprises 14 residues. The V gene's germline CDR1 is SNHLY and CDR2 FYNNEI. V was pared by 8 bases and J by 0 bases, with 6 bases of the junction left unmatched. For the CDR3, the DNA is TGTGCCAGCCTGGGACAGCTACCTAACTATGGCTACACCTTC. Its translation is CASLGQLPNYGYTF. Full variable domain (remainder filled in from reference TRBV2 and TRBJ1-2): EPEVTQTPSHQVTQMGQEVILRCVPISNHLYFYWYRQILGQKVEFLVSFYNNEISEKSEIFDDQFSVERPDGSNFTLKIRSTKLEDSAMYFCASLGQLPNYGYTFGSGTRLTVV.

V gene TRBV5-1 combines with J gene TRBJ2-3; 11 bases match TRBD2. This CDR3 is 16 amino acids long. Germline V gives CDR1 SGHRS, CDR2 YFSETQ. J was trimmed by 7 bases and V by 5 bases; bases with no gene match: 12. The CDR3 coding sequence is TGCGCCAGCAGTCAGGATAGCGGGGGGGCCATGAATACGCAGTATTTT. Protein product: CASSQDSGGAMNTQYF. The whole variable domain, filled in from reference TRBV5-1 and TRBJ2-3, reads KAGVTQTPRYLIKTRGQQVTLSCSPISGHRSVSWYQQTPGQGLQFLFEYFSETQRNKGNFPGRFSGRQFSNSRSEMNVSTLELGDSALYLCASSQDSGGAMNTQYFGPGTRLTVL.

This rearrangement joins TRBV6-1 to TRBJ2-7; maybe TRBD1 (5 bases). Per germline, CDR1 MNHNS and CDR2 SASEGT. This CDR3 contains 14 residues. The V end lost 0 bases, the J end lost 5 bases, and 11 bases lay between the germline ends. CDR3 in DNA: TGTGCCAGCAGTGAAGCTCGGAGACAGCACGAGCAGTACTTC. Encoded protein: CASSEARRQHEQYF.

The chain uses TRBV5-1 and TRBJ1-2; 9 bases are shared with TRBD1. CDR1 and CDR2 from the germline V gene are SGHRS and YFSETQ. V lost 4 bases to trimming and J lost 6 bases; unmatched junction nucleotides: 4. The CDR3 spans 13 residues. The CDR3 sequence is CASSLRDRDGYTF. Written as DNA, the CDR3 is TGCGCCAGCAGCCTCCGGGACAGGGATGGCTACACCTTC.

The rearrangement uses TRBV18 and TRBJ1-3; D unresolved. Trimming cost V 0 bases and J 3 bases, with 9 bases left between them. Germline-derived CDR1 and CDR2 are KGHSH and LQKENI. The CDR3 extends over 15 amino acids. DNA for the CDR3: TGTGCCAGCTCACCACCGGGAGGGAGTGGAAACACCATATATTTT. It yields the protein CASSPPGGSGNTIYF.

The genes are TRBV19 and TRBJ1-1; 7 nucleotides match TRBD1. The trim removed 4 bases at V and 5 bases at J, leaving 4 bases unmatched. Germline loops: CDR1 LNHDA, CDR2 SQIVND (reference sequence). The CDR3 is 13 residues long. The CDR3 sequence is CASSTTGLTEAFF. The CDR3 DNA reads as TGTGCCAGTAGTACGACAGGGTTAACTGAAGCTTTCTTT.

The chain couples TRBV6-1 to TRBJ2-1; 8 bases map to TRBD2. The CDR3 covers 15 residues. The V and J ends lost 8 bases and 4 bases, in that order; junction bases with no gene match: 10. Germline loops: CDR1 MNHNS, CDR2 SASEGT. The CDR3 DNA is TGTGCCAGCGGGGGGTCTAGCGGGCCATACAATGAGCAGTTCTTC. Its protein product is CASGGSSGPYNEQFF.

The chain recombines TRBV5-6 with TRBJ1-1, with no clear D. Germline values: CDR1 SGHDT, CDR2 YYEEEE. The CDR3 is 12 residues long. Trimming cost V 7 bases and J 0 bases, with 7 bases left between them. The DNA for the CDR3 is TGTGCCAGCTTCGACATGAACACTGAAGCTTTCTTT. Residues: CASFDMNTEAFF. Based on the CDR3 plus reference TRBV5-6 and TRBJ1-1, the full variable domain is DAGVTQSPTHLIKTRGQQVTLRCSPKSGHDTVSWYQQALGQGPQFIFQYYEEEERQRGNFPDRFSGHQFPNYSSELNVNALLLGDSALYLCASFDMNTEAFFGQGTRLTVV.

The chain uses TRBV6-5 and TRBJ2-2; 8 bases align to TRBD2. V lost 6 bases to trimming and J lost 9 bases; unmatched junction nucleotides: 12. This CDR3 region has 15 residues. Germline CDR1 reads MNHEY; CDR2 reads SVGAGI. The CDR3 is CASSIGTRSYRELFF. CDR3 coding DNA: TGTGCCAGCAGCATTGGGACTAGGTCCTACCGGGAGCTGTTTTTT.

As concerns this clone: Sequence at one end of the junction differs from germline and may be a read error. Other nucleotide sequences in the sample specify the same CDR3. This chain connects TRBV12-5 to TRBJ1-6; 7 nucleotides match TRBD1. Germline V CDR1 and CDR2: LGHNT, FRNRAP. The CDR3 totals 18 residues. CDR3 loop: CASGLVPGQSVYNSPLHF. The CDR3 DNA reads TGTGCTAGTGGTTTGGTACCGGGACAGAGCGTCTATAATTCCCCCCTCCACTTT. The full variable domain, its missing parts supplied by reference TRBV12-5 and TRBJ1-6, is DARVTQTPRHKVTEMGQEVTMRCQPILGHNTVFWYRQTMMQGLELLAYFRNRAPLDDSGMPKDRFSAEMPDATLATLKIQPSEPRDSAVYFCASGLVPGQSVYNSPLHFGNGTRLTVT.